Presented here are 7 T cell receptor beta chains from one specimen sequenced in a study of blood T cell repertoires in COVID-19. The table came from immunoSEQ multiplex PCR; TCRdb's copy has only in-frame clones and leaves some out. The sample carries some 130,000 clones, under 85% recorded once. Sequencing used peripheral blood. These receptors originate from a man aged 40-50 years with active or convalescent COVID-19.

The chain couples TRBV7-2 to TRBJ1-1; D is perhaps TRBD1 (6 bases). Trimming left V 4 bases short and J 1 base short, with 19 bases between. CDR1 is SGHTA, CDR2 FQGNSA, per germline. The CDR3 runs 17 residues. This chain's CDR3 is CASSSRVGALQNTEAFF. Written as DNA, the CDR3 is TGTGCCAGCAGCTCCAGGGTGGGGGCTTTACAGAACACTGAAGCTTTCTTT.

This clone was counted once. The chain links TRBV5-4 to TRBJ2-1; possible D gene TRBD1, 5 bases. The CDR3 extends over 14 amino acids. V shed 5 bases and J shed 6 bases, with 15 bases lying between them. Germline loops: CDR1 SGHNT, CDR2 YYREEE (reference sequence). The CDR3 sequence: CASRGPGSGNEQFF. The CDR3 region has the DNA TGTGCCAGCAGGGGGCCAGGTTCGGGCAATGAGCAGTTCTTC.

This chain connects TRBV2 to TRBJ1-1, with TRBD1 identical over 7 bases. J was trimmed by 0 bases and V by 10 bases; bases with no gene match: 5. This CDR3 spans 13 amino acids. Germline CDR1 reads SNHLY; CDR2 reads FYNNEI. The CDR3 region has the DNA TGTGCCACCCAGGGGGATTTGAACACTGAAGCTTTCTTT. This gives the protein CATQGDLNTEAFF.

The chain joins TRBV7-3 to TRBJ2-1; 14 positions agree with TRBD2. Germline V gene sequence: CDR1 SGHTA, CDR2 FQGTGA. This CDR3 has 18 residues. Trimming took 5 bases from V and 1 from J; bases not matched to a gene: 7. The CDR3 loop is CASSPTSGGAESYNEQFF. Here the CDR3 DNA reads TGTGCCAGCAGCCCGACTAGCGGGGGGGCCGAGTCCTACAATGAGCAGTTCTTC.

The rearrangement uses TRBV6-5 and TRBJ2-1; 10 bases match TRBD2. V lost 4 bases, J lost 4 bases, and 4 bases stayed unmatched. Germline values: CDR1 MNHEY, CDR2 SVGAGI. The CDR3 contains 15 residues. The CDR3 DNA follows: TGTGCCAGCAGTTCCAGGACTAGCGGATACAATGAGCAGTTCTTC. Translated: CASSSRTSGYNEQFF.

The V gene is TRBV5-1, the J gene TRBJ2-5; 9 bases match TRBD2. The CDR3 covers 14 residues. Trimming took 4 bases from V and 3 from J; bases not matched to a gene: 4. The germline V gene encodes CDR1 SGHRS and CDR2 YFSETQ. The CDR3 spells CASSPRTSEETQYF. CDR3 DNA sequence: TGCGCCAGCAGCCCCCGGACTAGCGAAGAGACCCAGTACTTC.

The rearrangement joins TRBV11-3 to TRBJ2-2, with 7 nucleotides matching TRBD1. CDR3 length equals 15 residues. Germline lookup yields CDR1 SGHNT and CDR2 YENEEA. V lost 10 bases and J lost 6; bases outside the gene matches: 14. CDR3 in amino acids: CATAVETGEPGELFF. The DNA of the CDR3 is TGTGCCACTGCGGTTGAAACAGGGGAGCCCGGGGAGCTGTTTTTT.